The 20 T cell receptor beta chains given below trace back to one sample, sequenced in a study of blood T cell repertoires in COVID-19 (dated by TCRdb to 2020 to 2022). The library was produced with the immunoSEQ multiplex PCR assay. Here the immuneACCESS table is served through TCRdb, limited to in-frame sequences with V and J called. Missing clones are a known gap in these copies; in checked studies unresolved V genes cover under half, and the rest lacks a known reason. The sample contains about 160,000 clones, 75% to 85% of them found a single time. Roughly 6% of the sample comes from the top ten. The specimen was PBMCs or T cells enriched from blood (not recorded which). The receptors shown here come from a man aged 40-49 years who had recovered from COVID-19.

The chain is built from TRBV7-3 and TRBJ2-3; TRBD2 matches 7 bases. This CDR3 has 12 residues. Germline V gene lookup returns CDR1 SGHTA and CDR2 FQGTGA. With 6 bases clipped from V and 6 bases from J, the junction kept 3 bases outside the gene matches. The CDR3 protein is CASRGGSDTQYF. CDR3 nucleotides: TGTGCCAGCAGGGGGGGGTCGGATACGCAGTATTTT.

The chain links TRBV5-1 to TRBJ2-1, with D possibly TRBD2 on 5 matching bases. This CDR3 spans 16 amino acids. Trimming took 4 bases from V and 1 from J, leaving 15 bases between them. Germline lookup yields CDR1 SGHRS and CDR2 YFSETQ. Here the CDR3 reads CASSPQRVGSYNEQFF. CDR3 nucleotide sequence: TGCGCCAGCAGCCCACAGAGGGTAGGGTCCTACAATGAGCAGTTCTTC.

A few counts support this clone. The chain carries TRBV30 and TRBJ1-2; perhaps TRBD1 as D (6 bases). The CDR3 is 15 amino acids. Deletions cut 7 bases from V and 8 bases from J, with 26 bases between. The germline V gene has CDR1 GTSNPN and CDR2 SVGIG (reference sequence). The CDR3 here is CASLTAGVAPGGYTF. As DNA, the CDR3 is TGTGCCTCCCTAACAGCAGGGGTGGCCCCGGGAGGCTACACCTTC.

The rearrangement links TRBV27 to TRBJ2-5, with a possible D match to TRBD2 (6 bases). This CDR3 has 14 amino acids. Between the trimmed V and J ends, which lost 10 bases and 0 bases, there was a span of 15 bases. The V gene's germline CDR1 is MNHEY and CDR2 SMNVEV (reference sequence). The CDR3 reads CATSRRAHQETQYF. CDR3 sequence (DNA): TGTGCCACTTCTAGGAGGGCTCACCAAGAGACCCAGTACTTC.

This chain links TRBV3-1 (or the pseudogene TRBV3-2) with TRBJ1-1, with TRBD1 matching over 7 bases. CDR3 length equals 15 residues. With 4 bases clipped from V and 3 bases from J, the junction kept 8 bases outside the gene matches. The germline CDR1 and CDR2 sequences are LGHDT and YNNKEL (reference sequence). The CDR3 sequence is CASSPSRGMDTEAFF. CDR3 nucleotides: TGTGCCAGCAGCCCTTCCAGGGGGATGGACACTGAAGCTTTCTTT.

The V and J genes are TRBV4-1 and TRBJ2-5, with 14 bases fitting TRBD2. This CDR3 spans 18 amino acids. Germline CDR1 and CDR2: MGHRA and YSYEKL. Trimming at V came to 0 bases and at J to 5 bases, leaving 8 bases not matched to a gene. The CDR3 loop is CASSQEGLAGAMGETQYF. The DNA for the CDR3 is TGCGCCAGCAGCCAAGAGGGACTAGCGGGGGCCATGGGGGAGACCCAGTACTTC.

The genes are TRBV2 and TRBJ1-4; tentative D call: TRBD1 (5 bases). The length of the CDR3 is 14 residues. Germline CDR1 and CDR2: SNHLY and FYNNEI. V was trimmed by 6 bases and J by 4 bases, leaving 12 bases between them. CDR3 loop: CASRNDRYNEKLFF. CDR3 coding DNA: TGTGCCAGCAGGAACGACAGATATAATGAAAAACTGTTTTTT.

A single count supports this clone. The rearrangement links TRBV27 to TRBJ1-1, with unresolved D. There are 16 residues in the CDR3. The V and J ends lost 4 bases and 6 bases respectively, with 21 bases between them. Germline values: CDR1 MNHEY, CDR2 SMNVEV (reference sequence). CDR3 in amino acids: CASSSEANRGKAEAFF. Written as DNA, the CDR3 is TGTGCCAGCAGTTCCGAGGCCAACCGAGGAAAGGCTGAAGCTTTCTTT.

The V gene is TRBV10-3, the J gene TRBJ1-1; 8 bases fit TRBD1. The CDR3 contains 17 residues. The V and J ends lost 8 bases and 0 bases, in that order; junction bases with no gene match: 14. In germline, CDR1 is ENHRY, CDR2 SYGVKD. Here the CDR3 DNA reads TGTGCCATCTCTGACCTCGGACAGGGATCTGTGAACACTGAAGCTTTCTTT. It encodes CAISDLGQGSVNTEAFF.

The chain uses TRBV29-1 and TRBJ1-3; the D is unclear. This CDR3 comprises 14 residues. Between the trimmed V and J ends, which lost 2 bases and 4 bases, there was a span of 12 bases. The germline V gene has CDR1 SQVTM and CDR2 ANQGSEA. The chain's CDR3 is CSVEKNAGGNTIYF. The CDR3 nucleotides read TGCAGCGTTGAAAAGAATGCGGGAGGAAACACCATATATTTT.

The V and J genes are TRBV12-3 or TRBV12-4 and TRBJ1-5; D gene unclear. CDR3 length: 13 amino acids. Trimming took off 10 bases at V and 11 bases at J, with 21 bases between the two ends. The CDR3 is CAIRWGVLRSQHF. Written as DNA, the CDR3 is TGTGCCATAAGATGGGGAGTACTCCGGTCCCAGCATTTT.

This clone was found a few times. J is TRBJ1-1 and V is TRBV29-1, with 10 bases matching TRBD1. CDR1 is SQVTM, CDR2 ANQGSEA, per germline. CDR3 length equals 16 residues. The V gene end was trimmed by 4 bases and the J gene end by 0 bases; junction bases not matched to a gene: 8. CDR3 in amino acids: CSVVYRDRGVNTEAFF. The CDR3, as DNA: TGCAGCGTTGTATACCGGGACAGGGGTGTGAACACTGAAGCTTTCTTT.

CDR3 region: CASSPLAGAGTQYF. The CDR3, as DNA: TGTGCCAGCAGCCCCCTAGCGGGGGCCGGTACGCAGTATTTT. J is TRBJ2-3 and V is TRBV11-2, with 10 positions matching TRBD2. Trimming cost V 5 bases and J 8 bases; bases outside gene matches: 7. Germline assignment: CDR1 SGHAT and CDR2 FQNNGV. The CDR3 loop spans 14 amino acids. The full variable domain, completed using reference TRBV11-2 and TRBJ2-3, is EAGVAQSPRYKIIEKRQSVAFWCNPISGHATLYWYQQILGQGPKLLIQFQNNGVVDDSQLPKDRFSAERLKGVDSTLKIQPAKLEDSAVYLCASSPLAGAGTQYFGPGTRLTVL.

The rearrangement links TRBV30 to TRBJ1-1; no clear D. There are 16 residues in the CDR3. Trimming pared 0 bases from V and 2 bases from J, leaving 16 bases between. CDR1 is GTSNPN and CDR2 is SVGIG in the germline V gene (reference sequence). The CDR3 DNA reads as TGTGCCTGGAGTGTACTAGCCAATGTAGGAAACACTGAAGCTTTCTTT. It translates to CAWSVLANVGNTEAFF.

The chain combines TRBV5-4 with TRBJ2-7; TRBD1 agrees at 9 bases. The germline V gene has CDR1 SGHNT and CDR2 YYREEE (reference sequence). This CDR3 contains 15 residues. V gave up 0 bases and J gave up 6 bases; unmatched junction bases: 7. The CDR3 coding sequence is TGTGCCAGCAGCTTGGGGACAGGGGAATTAAGCGAGCAGTACGTC. Encoded protein: CASSLGTGELSEQYV.

J is TRBJ2-5 and V is TRBV10-1, with D perhaps TRBD2 (6 bases). The CDR3 has 16 residues. The ends were cut back, 2 bases at V and 4 bases at J, with 17 bases in the middle. In germline, CDR1 is WNHNN, CDR2 SYGVQD (reference sequence). As DNA, the CDR3 is TGCGCCAGCAGTGAGGGGTCAGGTCGGGGGTCAGAGACCCAGTACTTC. It translates to CASSEGSGRGSETQYF.

CDR3 loop: CASSLDRATGELFF. The CDR3 bases are TGTGCCAGCAGCTTAGACAGGGCGACCGGGGAGCTGTTTTTT. The V and J genes are TRBV7-9 and TRBJ2-2, with a possible D match to TRBD1 (6 bases). The CDR3 covers 14 residues. Trimming removed 1 base at V and 5 bases at J, with 8 bases between. Germline assignment: CDR1 SEHNR and CDR2 FQNEAQ (reference sequence).

This chain links TRBV10-3 with TRBJ2-1, with no clear D. CDR1 is ENHRY, CDR2 SYGVKD, per germline. V gave up 6 bases and J gave up 12 bases, with 15 bases separating them. This CDR3 contains 12 residues. DNA of the CDR3: TGTGCCATCAGCGAGAAGATCAAAGCGCAGTTCTTC. Its translation is CAISEKIKAQFF.

V and J are TRBV5-1 and TRBJ2-1; 9 bases agree with TRBD1. Germline lookup yields CDR1 SGHRS and CDR2 YFSETQ. The CDR3 has 17 amino acids. J gave up 7 bases and V 4 bases, and 15 bases lay outside the gene matches. The CDR3 DNA sequence: TGCGCCAGCAGCGGAGGGTCCGGGACAGGGATGCAGAATGAGCAGTTCTTC. Its protein is CASSGGSGTGMQNEQFF.

The chain links TRBV30 to TRBJ2-7, with D possibly being TRBD2 (6 bases). The CDR3 contains 12 residues. The V end was cut by 2 bases, the J end by 4 bases, with 9 bases between. The germline CDR1 and CDR2 sequences are GTSNPN and SVGIG (reference sequence). The CDR3 reads CAWSPGTYEQYV. The DNA for the CDR3 is TGTGCCTGGAGTCCCGGGACTTACGAGCAGTACGTC.